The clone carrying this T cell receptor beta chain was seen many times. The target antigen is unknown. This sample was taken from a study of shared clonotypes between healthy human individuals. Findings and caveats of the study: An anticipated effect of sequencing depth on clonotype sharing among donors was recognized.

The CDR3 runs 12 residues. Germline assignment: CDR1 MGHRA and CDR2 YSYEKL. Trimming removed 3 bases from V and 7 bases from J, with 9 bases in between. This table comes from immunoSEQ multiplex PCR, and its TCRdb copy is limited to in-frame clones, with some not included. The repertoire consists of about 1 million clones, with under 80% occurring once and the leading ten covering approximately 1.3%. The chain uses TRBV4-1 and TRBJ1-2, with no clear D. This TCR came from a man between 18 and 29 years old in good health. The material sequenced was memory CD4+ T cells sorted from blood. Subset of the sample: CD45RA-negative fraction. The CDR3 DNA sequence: TGCGCCAGCAGCCAGGCCAACATTGGCTACACCTTC. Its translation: CASSQANIGYTF.